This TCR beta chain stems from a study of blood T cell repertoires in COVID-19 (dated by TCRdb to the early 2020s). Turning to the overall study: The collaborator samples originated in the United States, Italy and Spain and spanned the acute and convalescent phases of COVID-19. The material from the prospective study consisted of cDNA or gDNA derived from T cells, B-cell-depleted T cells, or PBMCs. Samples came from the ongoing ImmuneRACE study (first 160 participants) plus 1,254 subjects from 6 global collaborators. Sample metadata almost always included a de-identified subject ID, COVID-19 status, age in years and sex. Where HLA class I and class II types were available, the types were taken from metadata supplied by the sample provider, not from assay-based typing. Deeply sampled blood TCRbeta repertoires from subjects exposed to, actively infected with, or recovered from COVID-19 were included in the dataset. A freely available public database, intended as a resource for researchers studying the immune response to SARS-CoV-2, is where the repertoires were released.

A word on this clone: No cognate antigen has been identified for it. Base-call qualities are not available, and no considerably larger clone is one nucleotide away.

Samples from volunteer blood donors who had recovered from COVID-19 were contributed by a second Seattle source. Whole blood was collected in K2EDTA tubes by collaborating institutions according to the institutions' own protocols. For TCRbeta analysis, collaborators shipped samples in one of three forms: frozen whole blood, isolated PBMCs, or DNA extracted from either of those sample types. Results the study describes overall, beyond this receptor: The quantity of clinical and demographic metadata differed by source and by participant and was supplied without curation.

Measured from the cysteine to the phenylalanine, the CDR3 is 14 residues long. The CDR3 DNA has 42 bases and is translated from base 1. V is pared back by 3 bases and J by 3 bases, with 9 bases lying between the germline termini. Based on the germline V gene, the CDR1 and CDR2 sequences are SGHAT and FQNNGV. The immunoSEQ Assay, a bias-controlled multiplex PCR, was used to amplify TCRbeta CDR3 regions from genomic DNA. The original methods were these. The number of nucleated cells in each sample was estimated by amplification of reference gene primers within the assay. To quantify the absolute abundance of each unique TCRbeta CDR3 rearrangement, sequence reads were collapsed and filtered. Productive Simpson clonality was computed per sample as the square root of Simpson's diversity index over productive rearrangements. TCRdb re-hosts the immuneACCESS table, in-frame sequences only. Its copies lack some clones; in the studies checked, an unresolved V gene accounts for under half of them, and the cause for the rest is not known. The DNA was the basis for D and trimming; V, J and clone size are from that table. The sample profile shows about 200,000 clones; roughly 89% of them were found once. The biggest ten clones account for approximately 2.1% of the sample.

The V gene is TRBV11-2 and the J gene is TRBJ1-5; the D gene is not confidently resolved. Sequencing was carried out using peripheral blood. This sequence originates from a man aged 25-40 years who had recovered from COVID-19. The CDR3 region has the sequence CASSFSGYNQPQHF. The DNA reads TGTGCCAGCAGCTTTAGCGGGTACAATCAGCCCCAGCATTTT.